This is a list of T cell receptor beta chains from one sample in a study of PD-L1 blockade in urothelial cancer. This table comes from immunoSEQ multiplex PCR, and its TCRdb copy is limited to in-frame clones, with some not included. The data show over 100,000 clones, less than 95% seen once. Specimen: PBMCs, collected around atezolizumab (anti-PD-L1) treatment. Receptors were obtained from a man aged 60 to 75 with urothelial cancer. The CDR3 runs from the conserved cysteine through the conserved F or W. D genes are given only for firm matches. For some rows the clone size is stated as once, few or many, or as a class when expanded; others skip it.

V gene	J gene	clone size	D gene	CDR3 protein	CDR3 DNA
TRBV7-6	TRBJ1-5	NA	TRBD1	CASSEMGQINQPQHF	TGTGCCAGCAGCGAGATGGGACAGATCAATCAGCCCCAGCATTTT
TRBV30	TRBJ1-2	NA	NA	CAWRPNVSGGYTF	TGTGCCTGGAGACCAAACGTCTCAGGTGGCTACACCTTC
TRBV13	TRBJ2-5	NA	NA	CASSLGGTQYF	TGTGCCAGCAGCCTGGGGGGGACCCAGTACTTC
TRBV5-1	TRBJ2-3	NA	NA	CASSLDGRGNTQYF	TGCGCCAGCAGCTTGGATGGAAGAGGGAATACGCAGTATTTT
TRBV6-5	TRBJ2-2	NA	TRBD1	CASSLQGGTGELFF	TGTGCCAGCAGTTTACAGGGGGGAACCGGGGAGCTGTTTTTT
TRBV2	TRBJ2-5	NA	NA	CASSEGHTGQETQYF	TGTGCCAGCAGTGAGGGCCATACAGGTCAAGAGACCCAGTACTTC
TRBV19	TRBJ2-1	NA	NA	CASGPGGGGAVRNEQFF	TGTGCCAGTGGCCCAGGGGGCGGGGGGGCCGTCCGTAATGAGCAGTTCTTC
TRBV30	TRBJ2-7	once	TRBD1	CAFLRQGAYEQYF	TGTGCCTTCCTCCGACAGGGGGCCTACGAGCAGTACTTC
TRBV2	TRBJ1-3	NA	NA	CASSPPDGRNTIYF	TGTGCCAGCAGTCCCCCCGATGGGCGAAACACCATATATTTT
TRBV5-5	TRBJ1-5	few	NA	CASSLGGGNSNQPQHF	TGTGCCAGCAGCTTGGGAGGAGGGAATAGCAATCAGCCCCAGCATTTT
TRBV7-6	TRBJ2-7	NA	NA	CASSHPPLLGQVSSYEQYF	TGTGCCAGCAGCCACCCCCCATTACTGGGGCAGGTATCGAGCTACGAGCAGTACTTC
TRBV7-2	TRBJ1-2	NA	NA	CASSLTGVGYGYTF	TGTGCCAGCAGCTTAACAGGAGTGGGGTATGGCTACACCTTC
TRBV10-2	TRBJ1-2	NA	TRBD1	CASSEMTGGNGYTF	TGCGCCAGCAGTGAAATGACAGGGGGCAATGGCTACACCTTC
TRBV7-2	TRBJ1-5	NA	TRBD1	CASSSQGDQPQHF	TGTGCCAGCAGCTCGCAGGGGGATCAGCCCCAGCATTTT
TRBV29-1	TRBJ2-7	NA	TRBD2	CSVAKGLAGAEQYF	TGCAGCGTGGCGAAGGGACTAGCGGGAGCCGAGCAGTACTTC
TRBV4-2	TRBJ2-1	NA	TRBD2	CASSQVAGNEQFF	TGTGCCAGCAGCCAAGTAGCGGGGAATGAGCAGTTCTTC
TRBV28	TRBJ2-1	NA	TRBD2	CASSTRSSTSGIGTYNEQFF	TGTGCCAGCAGCACCCGATCCTCGACTAGCGGGATTGGAACCTACAATGAGCAGTTCTTC
TRBV7-2	TRBJ1-3	NA	NA	CASSLDGRERNTIYF	TGTGCCAGCAGCTTAGACGGGAGAGAACGCAACACCATATATTTT
TRBV27	TRBJ1-2	NA	NA	CASSTGQLNYGYTF	TGTGCCAGCAGTACCGGACAGCTTAACTATGGCTACACCTTC
TRBV6-1	TRBJ2-7	NA	NA	CASSEHPDRPGCF	TGTGCCAGCAGTGAACACCCGGACAGACCTGGGTGCTTC
TRBV19	TRBJ1-5	NA	TRBD1	CASTRTGGSNQPQHF	TGTGCCAGTACTCGGACAGGGGGGAGCAATCAGCCCCAGCATTTT
TRBV4-2	TRBJ2-1	many	TRBD2	CASSQPVAGGPYNEQFF	TGTGCCAGCAGCCAACCAGTAGCGGGGGGGCCCTACAATGAGCAGTTCTTC
TRBV7-9	TRBJ2-1	NA	NA	CAWSDEQFF	TGTGCCTGGAGCGATGAGCAGTTCTTC